The 30 T cell receptor beta chains given below trace back to one sample, sequenced in a study of blood T cells in healthy people across ages. Through a sample-barcoded 5' primer and a J-beta primer mix, a second PCR was run for 7 to 11 cycles. From the 5' RACE reads, TCRdb called clonotypes with MiXCR, one entry per CDR3 protein. The table lists fewer than 2 million distinct CDR3 sequences, about two fifths of them singletons. The sequenced sample was blood. The source is a human donor in good health.

The rearrangement uses TRBV6-2 or TRBV6-3 and TRBJ1-1; weak D call: TRBD1 (5 bases). V lost 11 bases and J 3 bases, leaving 19 bases between the germline ends. The CDR3 consists of 14 residues. CDR1 is MNHEY, CDR2 SVGEGT, per germline. Written as DNA, the CDR3 is TGTGCCGTGGGGCAGTCCTCAGCGGACACTGAAGCTTTCTTT. Translating gives CAVGQSSADTEAFF.

V usage is TRBV5-1 and J usage is TRBJ2-1; the D gene is possibly TRBD2 (5 bases). Germline CDR1 SGHRS, CDR2 YFSETQ. The CDR3 consists of 15 residues. Trimming stripped 4 bases from V and 4 bases from J, with 15 bases between. CDR3: CASSPVEGTYNEQFF. CDR3 DNA sequence: TGCGCCAGCAGCCCGGTAGAGGGAACTTACAATGAGCAGTTCTTC.

The chain employs TRBV7-9 and TRBJ1-1, with a weak D call TRBD1 (5 bases). V dropped 7 bases and J dropped 6 bases, with 12 bases sitting between them. Germline-derived CDR1 and CDR2 are SEHNR and FQNEAQ (reference sequence). This CDR3 comprises 12 residues. The CDR3 loop reads CASIGGRAEAFF. In nucleotides, the CDR3 is TGTGCCAGCATTGGGGGAAGGGCTGAAGCTTTCTTT.

This clonotype was found a few times. The V gene is TRBV13, the J gene TRBJ2-7, with a weak D call TRBD2 (6 bases). Germline CDR1 PRHDT, CDR2 FYEKMQ (reference sequence). V lost 8 bases, J lost 1 base, and 9 bases lay in between. The CDR3 runs to 12 residues. For the CDR3, the DNA is TGTGCCAGCGAGGAGGGATCCTACGAGCAGTACTTC. Amino acid sequence: CASEEGSYEQYF.

This clonotype was seen more than once but under ten times. The CDR3: CAISESRVAGYNQPQHF. As DNA, the CDR3 is TGTGCCATCAGTGAGTCTCGGGTCGCCGGATACAATCAGCCCCAGCATTTT. V is TRBV10-3 and J is TRBJ1-5; unclear D gene. The V gene's germline CDR1 is ENHRY and CDR2 SYGVKD. Trimming shortened V by 0 bases and J by 3 bases, and 15 bases separated the two germline ends. This CDR3 is built from 17 residues.

This clonotype was detected once. The chain links TRBV12-5 to TRBJ1-1; D is unresolved. Deletions cut 3 bases from V and 3 bases from J, with 14 bases between. The length of the CDR3 is 15 residues. The germline gives CDR1 LGHNT, CDR2 FRNRAP. CDR3 sequence: CASGLLSGQDTEAFF. CDR3 in DNA: TGTGCTAGTGGTTTACTCTCCGGGCAGGACACTGAAGCTTTCTTT.

The rearrangement uses TRBV4-3 and TRBJ1-2; 7 bases align to TRBD1. Germline-derived CDR1 and CDR2 are LGHNA and YSLEER. The CDR3 is 13 residues long. Trimming cost V 2 bases and J 8 bases; bases outside gene matches: 5. This CDR3 is CASSQTGARGYTF. CDR3 DNA sequence: TGCGCCAGCAGCCAAACAGGGGCTCGAGGCTACACCTTC.

The sample holds a few counts of this clonotype. The chain employs TRBV9 and TRBJ1-1, with unresolved D. The CDR3 is made up of 14 amino acids. Trimming cost V 4 bases and J 0 bases, with 10 bases left between them. Germline V CDR1 and CDR2: SGDLS, YYNGEE. The CDR3 region has the DNA TGTGCCAGCAGCCTCCGGCCGGTGAACACTGAAGCTTTCTTT. It codes for CASSLRPVNTEAFF.

V is TRBV7-8 and J is TRBJ2-7; possible D gene TRBD1, 6 bases. The CDR3 consists of 17 residues. Germline loops: CDR1 SGHVS, CDR2 FQNEAQ. V was clipped by 5 bases and J by 2 bases, with 22 bases between them. The CDR3 spells CASSKDRIPTSAYEQYF. CDR3 coding DNA: TGTGCCAGCAGCAAAGACAGGATTCCCACCTCCGCCTACGAGCAGTACTTC.

CDR3 bases: TGTGCCACCCGATCTTCTTCAGGGGTGCAAGAGACCCAGTACTTC. It translates to CATRSSSGVQETQYF. V and J are TRBV24-1 and TRBJ2-7; possible D gene TRBD1, 6 bases. The end of the DNA is better explained by TRBJ2-5, so the J call may be wrong. CDR1 and CDR2 (germline): KGHDR, SFDVKD. CDR3 length: 15 residues.

This sequence joins TRBV7-2 and TRBJ2-3; the D is unclear. Germline loops: CDR1 SGHTA, CDR2 FQGNSA. The CDR3 sequence is 13 residues long. V dropped 5 bases and J dropped 6 bases, with 12 bases sitting between them. In DNA form, the CDR3 reads TGTGCCAGCAGCCTAGAATTTGGGGATACGCAGTATTTT. Its translation: CASSLEFGDTQYF.

This clonotype was observed a few times. CDR3 nucleotide sequence: TGTGCCAGCAGCAGCGGACCGCACCAAGAGACCCAGTACTTC. As protein: CASSSGPHQETQYF. The chain couples TRBV11-2 to TRBJ2-5, with a tentative D call TRBD2 (5 bases). Germline V gives CDR1 SGHAT, CDR2 FQNNGV. Trimming stripped 5 bases from V and 0 bases from J, with 10 bases between. This CDR3 region has 14 residues.

This sequence joins TRBV11-2 and TRBJ2-1; 9 bases align to TRBD1. CDR1 and CDR2 (germline): SGHAT, FQNNGV. CDR3 length: 15 residues. J gave up 7 bases and V 6 bases, and 10 bases lay outside the gene matches. The CDR3 loop reads CASSITPGQGNEQFF. The CDR3 nucleotides are TGTGCCAGCAGTATAACCCCGGGACAGGGTAATGAGCAGTTCTTC.

The rearrangement uses TRBV24-1 and TRBJ1-1; the D gene is possibly TRBD1 (5 bases). The V end was cut by 12 bases, the J end by 0 bases, with 22 bases between. Germline V lookup: CDR1 KGHDR, CDR2 SFDVKD. The CDR3 length is 16 residues. The CDR3 reads CAPRGGGLTLNTEAFF. CDR3 coding DNA: TGTGCCCCCCGGGGGGGAGGACTCACCCTGAACACTGAAGCTTTCTTT.

This clonotype occurred a few times. V is TRBV7-2 and J is TRBJ1-1; TRBD1 aligns across 9 bases. CDR1 and CDR2 from the germline V gene are SGHTA and FQGNSA. The CDR3 sequence is 14 residues long. Trimming cost V 5 bases and J 7 bases; bases outside gene matches: 8. This CDR3 reads CASSLRDRDYEAFF. The CDR3, as DNA: TGTGCCAGCAGCCTACGGGACAGGGATTATGAAGCTTTCTTT.

This clonotype is a singleton in its sample. The chain has TRBV7-9 and TRBJ2-5; D is uncertain. Gene TRBJ2-7 matches the end of the DNA better, so the J call may be wrong. CDR1 and CDR2 from the germline V gene are SEHNR and FQNEAQ (reference sequence). The length of the CDR3 is 13 residues. The CDR3 DNA follows: TGTGCCAGCAAAAGCTCCGGCCAGAGCGAGCAGTACTTC. Protein product: CASKSSGQSEQYF.

Here the CDR3 reads CSARDPSSGGAGYNEQFF. Written as DNA, the CDR3 is TGCAGTGCTAGAGATCCGTCTAGCGGGGGGGCCGGGTACAATGAGCAGTTCTTC. The chain carries TRBV20-1 and TRBJ2-1; 12 nucleotides align to TRBD2. Per germline, CDR1 DFQATT and CDR2 SNEGSKA (reference sequence). Losses at the gene ends were 0 bases for V and 4 bases for J; bases not matched to a gene: 10. This CDR3 is built from 18 residues.

The chain recombines TRBV11-1 with TRBJ1-6; possible D gene TRBD1, 6 bases. The germline gives CDR1 SGHAT, CDR2 FQDESV (reference sequence). V was clipped by 5 bases and J by 3 bases, with 11 bases between them. This CDR3 has 15 amino acids. CDR3 sequence reads: CASSLEDSYNSPLHF. The CDR3 DNA is TGTGCCAGCAGCCTCGAGGACAGCTATAATTCACCCCTCCACTTT.

This clonotype has more than one count but fewer than ten. J is TRBJ1-5 and V is TRBV15, with D maybe TRBD1 (5 bases). The CDR3 spans 13 residues. CDR1 and CDR2 (germline): LNHNV, YYDKDF (reference sequence). Trimming left V 6 bases short and J 7 bases short, with 13 bases between. The CDR3 region is CATRDHQGQPQHF. The CDR3, as DNA: TGTGCCACCAGAGACCACCAGGGCCAGCCCCAGCATTTT.

This clonotype was detected a few times. The chain links TRBV12-3 or TRBV12-4 to TRBJ2-1; D call uncertain. Trimming took 5 bases from V and 12 from J, leaving 11 bases between them. This CDR3 region has 11 residues. The chain's CDR3 is CASSPRSLQFF. The CDR3 nucleotides read TGTGCCAGCAGTCCCCGCTCCCTGCAGTTCTTC.

As regards this clonotype: One end of the junction varies from germline; a read error may be responsible. The V and J genes are TRBV24-1 and TRBJ2-3; either TRBD1 or TRBD2 may fit D (5 bases each). The CDR3 contains 15 residues. Germline V gene data show CDR1 as KGHDR and CDR2 as SFDVKD. DNA for the CDR3: TGTGCCACCAGTGATCTGACAGACTACACAGATACGAAGTATTTT. It yields the protein CATSDLTDYTDTKYF.

The rearrangement joins TRBV6-2 or TRBV6-3 to TRBJ2-3, with D tentatively TRBD2 (6 bases). CDR3 length: 15 amino acids. Trimming removed 5 bases from V and 2 bases from J, with 14 bases in between. Germline V gene lookup returns CDR1 MNHEY and CDR2 SVGEGT. This CDR3 is CASSRAGPNTDTQYF. The CDR3 DNA reads TGTGCCAGCAGTCGAGCGGGCCCGAACACAGATACGCAGTATTTT.

In this sample, this clonotype turned up a few times. This chain connects TRBV5-5 to TRBJ2-3; TRBD1 aligns across 8 bases. V lost 0 bases, J lost 5 bases, and 5 bases stayed unmatched. The CDR3 contains 15 residues. Germline CDR1 reads SGHKS; CDR2 reads YYEKEE (reference sequence). The CDR3 protein is CASSLDKTGVDTQYF. Written as DNA, the CDR3 is TGTGCCAGCAGCTTGGATAAGACAGGGGTAGATACGCAGTATTTT.

The table lists this clonotype with a few counts. The V and J genes are TRBV18 and TRBJ2-7; the D gene is possibly TRBD1 (5 bases). The CDR3 has 16 amino acids. Germline lookup yields CDR1 KGHSH and CDR2 LQKENI. V lost 4 bases and J 4 bases, leaving 20 bases between the germline ends. This CDR3 reads CASSLRLAGSAYEQYF. The CDR3 bases are TGTGCCAGCTCACTTCGGTTGGCAGGGTCGGCTTACGAGCAGTACTTC.

The rearrangement uses TRBV6-1 and TRBJ1-1; a possible D gene is TRBD1 (5 bases). This CDR3 spans 14 amino acids. Germline CDR1 reads MNHNS; CDR2 reads SASEGT. The V gene lost 1 base and the J gene lost 1 base, with 7 bases spanning the gap. CDR3 amino acids: CASSEERGNTEAFF. The CDR3 DNA is TGTGCCAGCAGTGAAGAGAGGGGGAACACTGAAGCTTTCTTT.

This clonotype has just a few counts. This chain joins TRBV10-3 and TRBJ2-5; no reliable D call. Per the germline V gene, CDR1 is ENHRY and CDR2 is SYGVKD. The CDR3 is 12 residues long. V lost 2 bases, J lost 3 bases, and 4 bases lay in between. This CDR3 is CAISERKETQYF. The CDR3 DNA follows: TGTGCCATCAGTGAGAGGAAAGAGACCCAGTACTTC.

This clonotype was observed a handful of times. This sequence joins TRBV13 and TRBJ2-5; 9 bases align to TRBD2. The CDR3 length is 14 residues. V was clipped by 5 bases and J by 5 bases; unmatched bases: 6. In germline, CDR1 is PRHDT, CDR2 FYEKMQ (reference sequence). The CDR3 reads CASSAGGPLETQYF. In DNA form, the CDR3 reads TGTGCCAGCAGCGCGGGGGGGCCGTTGGAGACCCAGTACTTC.

This chain uses TRBV7-3 with TRBJ2-3, with a tentative D call TRBD1 (5 bases). V lost 4 bases and J lost 4, with 9 bases in between. This CDR3 contains 13 residues. Germline V CDR1 and CDR2: SGHTA, FQGTGA. The CDR3 sequence: CASSSIGADTQYF. The CDR3 bases are TGTGCCAGCAGCTCAATAGGGGCAGATACGCAGTATTTT.

This clonotype was counted a few times. This sequence joins TRBV20-1 and TRBJ1-2, with D maybe TRBD1 (6 bases). From germline, CDR1 is DFQATT and CDR2 SNEGSKA (reference sequence). The CDR3 has 14 residues. The ends were cut back, 6 bases at V and 8 bases at J, with 22 bases in the middle. This CDR3 is CSAYTTQGFWGYTF. The CDR3 DNA reads as TGCAGTGCCTACACTACACAGGGTTTCTGGGGCTACACCTTC.

On this clonotype: Sequence at one end of the junction differs from germline and may be a read error. CDR3 DNA sequence: TGCAGTGCTAGAGATTTGGGGAACCAAGAGGCCCAGTACTTC. This codes for CSARDLGNQEAQYF. The chain has TRBV20-1 and TRBJ2-5; D unresolved. The CDR3 sequence is 14 residues long. Germline CDR1 DFQATT, CDR2 SNEGSKA (reference sequence).